The present entry profiles one T cell receptor (beta chain) with its context. V gave up 0 bases and J gave up 11 bases, with 20 bases separating them. The CDR3 spans 16 residues. From germline, CDR1 is KGHSH and CDR2 LQKENI. These data belong to a study of control samples from healthy donors and cancer patients. This table comes from immunoSEQ multiplex PCR, and its TCRdb copy is limited to in-frame clones, with some not included. The sample shows 150,000 or so clones, 93% of them seen only once. Sequencing was done on a sample of blood. The genes are TRBV18 and TRBJ1-3; D gene unclear. This TCR was recovered from a man younger than 35 in good health. In nucleotides, the CDR3 is TGTGCCAGCTCACCACCGCGGTTGGCCGGGAGGGAGCCCATATATTTT. Its protein is CASSPPRLAGREPIYF. The full variable domain, rest sourced from reference TRBV18 and TRBJ1-3, is NAGVMQNPRHLVRRRGQEARLRCSPMKGHSHVYWYRQLPEEGLKFMVYLQKENIIDESGMPKERFSAEFPKEGPSILRIQQVVRGDSAAYFCASSPPRLAGREPIYFGEGSWLTVV.